These 28 T cell receptor beta chains were sequenced from one sample in a study of control samples from healthy donors and cancer patients. The protocol was immunoSEQ multiplex PCR, while the TCRdb copy is restricted to in-frame clones and leaves out a portion. In the table there are 140,000 or so clones, about 94% of which are singletons. Sequencing was performed on PBMCs. These receptors all stem from a man aged 55 to 70 with colorectal cancer.

The chain employs TRBV5-8 and TRBJ1-1, with TRBD1 matching over 7 bases. The CDR3 extends over 15 amino acids. Germline assignment: CDR1 SGHTS and CDR2 YDEGEE. V shed 3 bases, J shed 4 bases, and the junction held 9 bases outside the gene matches. CDR3 sequence: CASSWARGAATEAFF. The CDR3 DNA sequence: TGTGCCAGCAGCTGGGCCAGGGGGGCCGCCACTGAAGCTTTCTTT.

This chain uses TRBV11-2 with TRBJ2-1; tentative D call: TRBD1 (6 bases). The CDR3 loop spans 15 amino acids. The germline V gene has CDR1 SGHAT and CDR2 FQNNGV. V lost 3 bases to trimming and J lost 2 bases, with 11 bases between them. For the CDR3, the DNA is TGTGCCAGCAGCTTCGACAGGAGACCCTACAATGAGCAGTTCTTC. Encoded protein: CASSFDRRPYNEQFF. Supplemented by reference TRBV11-2 and TRBJ2-1, the full variable domain reads EAGVAQSPRYKIIEKRQSVAFWCNPISGHATLYWYQQILGQGPKLLIQFQNNGVVDDSQLPKDRFSAERLKGVDSTLKIQPAKLEDSAVYLCASSFDRRPYNEQFFGPGTRLTVL.

The chain joins TRBV3-1 (or the pseudogene TRBV3-2) to TRBJ1-5, with 8 bases matching TRBD1. The trim removed 4 bases at V and 6 bases at J, leaving 5 bases unmatched. This CDR3 region has 14 residues. Germline CDR1 LGHDT, CDR2 YNNKEL (reference sequence). The CDR3 DNA reads as TGTGCCAGCAGCCCCACAGGGGGGAGTCAGCCCCAGCATTTT. Protein sequence: CASSPTGGSQPQHF.

This clone was counted once. J is TRBJ2-2 and V is TRBV10-1; D is unresolved. CDR1 WNHNN and CDR2 SYGVQD come from the germline V gene (reference sequence). V was clipped by 3 bases and J by 0 bases, with 8 bases between them. The CDR3 extends over 15 amino acids. The CDR3 nucleotides read TGCGCCAGCAGTGACCAGGCTTCGAACACCGGGGAGCTGTTTTTT. Its protein is CASSDQASNTGELFF.

The chain uses TRBV11-2 and TRBJ1-3; D not certain. V was pared by 6 bases and J by 0 bases, with 6 bases between. Germline CDR1 is SGHAT and CDR2 is FQNNGV. The CDR3 length is 13 residues. CDR3 bases: TGTGCCAGCAGGATTAGCTCTGGAAACACCATATATTTT. Protein sequence: CASRISSGNTIYF. Full variable domain (missing parts from reference TRBV11-2 and TRBJ1-3): EAGVAQSPRYKIIEKRQSVAFWCNPISGHATLYWYQQILGQGPKLLIQFQNNGVVDDSQLPKDRFSAERLKGVDSTLKIQPAKLEDSAVYLCASRISSGNTIYFGEGSWLTVV.

The chain recombines TRBV20-1 with TRBJ2-5; D is undetermined. The CDR3 length is 11 residues. Germline CDR1 DFQATT, CDR2 SNEGSKA (reference sequence). Trimming pared 3 bases from V and 4 bases from J, leaving 6 bases between. CDR3 sequence (DNA): TGCAGTGCTAGTCTGGGAGAGACCCAGTACTTC. Translating it yields CSASLGETQYF.

V is TRBV13 and J is TRBJ2-7; 12 bases agree with TRBD1. In germline, CDR1 is PRHDT, CDR2 FYEKMQ (reference sequence). The CDR3 covers 15 residues. Trimming cost V 2 bases and J 2 bases; bases outside gene matches: 1. For the CDR3, the DNA is TGTGCCAGCAGCTTAAGGGACAGGGGGCCCTACGAGCAGTACTTC. It yields the protein CASSLRDRGPYEQYF.

This rearrangement joins TRBV7-6 to TRBJ2-3; 7 nucleotides match TRBD1. Losses at the gene ends were 0 bases for V and 6 bases for J; bases not matched to a gene: 9. This CDR3 has 16 residues. The germline CDR1 and CDR2 sequences are SGHVS and FNYEAQ. CDR3 DNA: TGTGCCAGCAGCTTAGCGGACAGGCCCGAGCCGGATACGCAGTATTTT. Amino acids: CASSLADRPEPDTQYF.

This clone was seen once. The chain recombines TRBV6-2 or TRBV6-3 with TRBJ2-7; perhaps TRBD1 as D (6 bases). Germline assignment: CDR1 MNHEY and CDR2 SVGEGT. V was shortened by 2 bases and J by 0 bases, with 11 bases between the two germline ends. This CDR3 region has 15 residues. The DNA of the CDR3 is TGTGCCAGCAGTTACCCGACAGGCAGCTCCTACGAGCAGTACTTC. Its translation: CASSYPTGSSYEQYF.

This chain joins TRBV19 and TRBJ2-5, with 8 bases lining up with TRBD2. Germline trimming cut 3 bases from V and 9 bases from J; bases unmatched to any gene: 12. The CDR3 is 15 residues long. Germline V gene lookup returns CDR1 LNHDA and CDR2 SQIVND (reference sequence). The CDR3 is CASSMEASGRGAQYF. In DNA form, the CDR3 reads TGTGCCAGTAGTATGGAGGCTAGCGGGCGGGGGGCCCAGTACTTC. Together with reference TRBV19 and TRBJ2-5, the CDR3 gives the full variable domain: DGGITQSPKYLFRKEGQNVTLSCEQNLNHDAMYWYRQDPGQGLRLIYYSQIVNDFQKGDIAEGYSVSREKKESFPLTVTSAQKNPTAFYLCASSMEASGRGAQYFGPGTRLLVL.

The chain couples TRBV11-3 to TRBJ1-1; D gene ambiguous. The CDR3 length is 13 residues. V gave up 5 bases and J gave up 0 bases, with 7 bases separating them. In germline, CDR1 is SGHNT, CDR2 YENEEA. Here the CDR3 reads CASSQGLNTEAFF. The CDR3 DNA follows: TGTGCCAGCAGCCAAGGACTGAACACTGAAGCTTTCTTT.

The CDR3 nucleotides are TGTGCCTGGAGCCGGAACTCGGGACCAGCGGAGACCCAGTACTTC. Translating it yields CAWSRNSGPAETQYF. The chain recombines TRBV30 with TRBJ2-5; D possibly matches TRBD1 or TRBD2 (5 bases each). The CDR3 has 15 amino acids. V was shortened by 3 bases and J by 5 bases, with 19 bases between the two germline ends. Germline assignment: CDR1 GTSNPN and CDR2 SVGIG (reference sequence).

The V call is TRBV7-6, the J call TRBJ1-5; D may be TRBD1 (6 bases). Trimming removed 6 bases from V and 2 bases from J, with 17 bases in between. This CDR3 has 16 residues. The V gene's germline CDR1 is SGHVS and CDR2 FNYEAQ. The CDR3 region is CASSRHSGDRNQPQHF. The DNA for the CDR3 is TGTGCCAGCAGTCGACACTCAGGGGACCGCAATCAGCCCCAGCATTTT. Combining the CDR3 with reference TRBV7-6 and TRBJ1-5 gives the whole variable domain GAGVSQSPRYKVTKRGQDVALRCDPISGHVSLYWYRQALGQGPEFLTYFNYEAQQDKSGLPNDRFSAERPEGSISTLTIQRTEQRDSAMYRCASSRHSGDRNQPQHFGDGTRLSIL.

This chain joins TRBV9 and TRBJ1-1; a weak D match, TRBD1 (6 bases). Trimming removed 0 bases from V and 1 base from J, with 10 bases in between. CDR3 length: 15 residues. CDR1 and CDR2 (germline): SGDLS, YYNGEE. The CDR3 DNA follows: TGTGCCAGCAGCGTAGCGGCAGGGGAGAACACTGAAGCTTTCTTT. It yields the protein CASSVAAGENTEAFF.

On this clone: The same CDR3 arises from other DNA sequences in this sample as well. The CDR3 region has the DNA TGTGCCAGTAGTATCGGGGACTCACCCCTCCACTTT. Amino acid sequence: CASSIGDSPLHF. V and J are TRBV19 and TRBJ1-6; D may be TRBD1 (5 bases). Germline assignment: CDR1 LNHDA and CDR2 SQIVND (reference sequence). The CDR3 has 12 residues. V was cut by 3 bases and J by 10 bases, with 7 bases left in between.

The chain has TRBV6-5 and TRBJ1-1; D remains unclear. Trimming cost V 3 bases and J 1 base, with 15 bases left between them. The CDR3 runs to 16 residues. The V gene's germline CDR1 is MNHEY and CDR2 SVGAGI. In nucleotides, the CDR3 is TGTGCCAGCAGTTATAGTCCCGACGAAACGAACACTGAAGCTTTCTTT. It specifies CASSYSPDETNTEAFF.

The genes are TRBV19 and TRBJ2-2; 9 positions agree with TRBD2. V trimming: 3 bases; J trimming: 6 bases; junction bases outside the gene matches: 5. The V gene's germline CDR1 is LNHDA and CDR2 SQIVND (reference sequence). This CDR3 spans 15 amino acids. The CDR3 reads CASSILAGGPGELFF. CDR3 nucleotides: TGTGCCAGTAGTATTTTGGCGGGGGGGCCCGGGGAGCTGTTTTTT. Full variable domain (outside the CDR3, taken from reference TRBV19 and TRBJ2-2): DGGITQSPKYLFRKEGQNVTLSCEQNLNHDAMYWYRQDPGQGLRLIYYSQIVNDFQKGDIAEGYSVSREKKESFPLTVTSAQKNPTAFYLCASSILAGGPGELFFGEGSRLTVL.

J is TRBJ1-1 and V is TRBV10-3, with 7 positions matching TRBD1. Germline V gives CDR1 ENHRY, CDR2 SYGVKD. J was trimmed by 11 bases and V by 2 bases; bases with no gene match: 8. The CDR3 runs to 13 residues. CDR3 amino acids: CAISEARQGWAFF. CDR3 DNA: TGTGCCATCAGTGAGGCCAGACAGGGTTGGGCTTTCTTT.

Concerning this clone: The same CDR3 is also encoded by other DNA sequences in this sample. The rearrangement links TRBV27 to TRBJ1-4; no firm D call. The germline V and J ends were trimmed by 2 bases and 0 bases, with 10 bases remaining between them. The germline gives CDR1 MNHEY, CDR2 SMNVEV (reference sequence). This CDR3 contains 16 residues. The DNA for the CDR3 is TGTGCCAGCAGTTTAGGGCAGGCTGCAACTAATGAAAAACTGTTTTTT. Protein: CASSLGQAATNEKLFF.

This clone was seen only once. This chain connects TRBV6-5 to TRBJ1-2, with D possibly matching TRBD1 (6 bases). Per germline, CDR1 MNHEY and CDR2 SVGAGI. The CDR3 runs 15 residues. Trimming stripped 4 bases from V and 1 base from J, with 13 bases between. CDR3 sequence: CASSLSVQGNYGYTF. The CDR3 DNA is TGTGCCAGCAGTTTGTCCGTACAGGGTAACTATGGCTACACCTTC.

The count of this clone is one. This chain uses TRBV7-2 with TRBJ2-7, with D tentatively TRBD1 (5 bases). Trimming removed 1 base from V and 2 bases from J, with 15 bases in between. This CDR3 is built from 16 residues. Germline V gives CDR1 SGHTA, CDR2 FQGNSA. The CDR3 nucleotides are TGTGCCAGCAGCTTAGGCTCAGGGTATAATACCTACGAGCAGTACTTC. This translates into CASSLGSGYNTYEQYF. The full variable domain, in which reference TRBV7-2 and TRBJ2-7 provide the parts outside the CDR3, is GAGVSQSPSNKVTEKGKDVELRCDPISGHTALYWYRQSLGQGLEFLIYFQGNSAPDKSGLPSDRFSAERTGGSVSTLTIQRTQQEDSAVYLCASSLGSGYNTYEQYFGPGTRLTVT.

For this clone: The same CDR3 arises from other DNA sequences in this sample as well. This chain links TRBV19 with TRBJ2-7; 8 nucleotides agree with TRBD1. V dropped 6 bases and J dropped 2; count of bases not matched to a gene: 6. The CDR3 is made up of 14 amino acids. The V gene's germline CDR1 is LNHDA and CDR2 SQIVND (reference sequence). The chain's CDR3 is CASSLQGGPYEQYF. CDR3 in DNA: TGTGCCAGTAGCCTACAGGGGGGCCCCTACGAGCAGTACTTC.

The J gene is TRBJ2-7, the V gene TRBV11-2; 9 positions match TRBD1. The CDR3 spans 16 residues. J lost 1 base, V lost 3 bases, and 7 bases had no gene match. Germline CDR1 SGHAT, CDR2 FQNNGV. The CDR3 loop is CASSFGAGTGSYEQYF. The CDR3, as DNA: TGTGCCAGCAGCTTCGGTGCCGGGACAGGGTCCTACGAGCAGTACTTC.

This rearrangement joins TRBV6-6 to TRBJ1-6; a possible D gene is TRBD1 (5 bases). The CDR3 contains 16 residues. Germline V CDR1 and CDR2: MNHNY, SVGAGI (reference sequence). Trimming took 3 bases from V and 4 from J, leaving 13 bases between them. Here the CDR3 reads CASSYGTEGYNSPLHF. CDR3 coding DNA: TGTGCCAGCAGTTATGGCACGGAGGGGTATAATTCACCCCTCCACTTT.

V and J are TRBV7-2 and TRBJ2-2; 7 bases are a match to TRBD1. Germline V CDR1 and CDR2: SGHTA, FQGNSA. Trimming at V came to 1 base and at J to 6 bases, leaving 8 bases not matched to a gene. CDR3 length: 16 amino acids. The DNA for the CDR3 is TGTGCCAGCAGCTTAGTGGGGACAGTGTTGGCCGGGGAGCTGTTTTTT. This sequence encodes CASSLVGTVLAGELFF. The full variable domain, its missing parts supplied by reference TRBV7-2 and TRBJ2-2, is GAGVSQSPSNKVTEKGKDVELRCDPISGHTALYWYRQSLGQGLEFLIYFQGNSAPDKSGLPSDRFSAERTGGSVSTLTIQRTQQEDSAVYLCASSLVGTVLAGELFFGEGSRLTVL.

This chain joins TRBV5-8 and TRBJ1-1; 9 bases are a match to TRBD1. Germline values: CDR1 SGHTS, CDR2 YDEGEE. The ends lost 5 bases at V and 1 base at J; junction bases unmatched: 9. CDR3 length equals 16 residues. The CDR3 nucleotides read TGTGCCAGCAGTTTTCTTCCGGGACAGGGGAACACTGAAGCTTTCTTT. This sequence encodes CASSFLPGQGNTEAFF.

This chain connects TRBV19 to TRBJ1-5; 8 positions agree with TRBD1. The CDR3 totals 16 residues. The germline V gene encodes CDR1 LNHDA and CDR2 SQIVND (reference sequence). After removal of 7 bases from V and 6 bases from J, the junction contained 14 bases not matched to a gene. Written as DNA, the CDR3 is TGTGCCAGTACCCTTTTTGGACAGGGTCCCGGTCAGCCCCAGCATTTT. Its protein product is CASTLFGQGPGQPQHF.

The rearrangement joins TRBV6-5 to TRBJ1-5; 7 bases align to TRBD1. V shed 6 bases, J shed 2 bases, and the junction held 4 bases outside the gene matches. This CDR3 comprises 14 residues. Germline CDR1 and CDR2: MNHEY and SVGAGI. The chain's CDR3 is CASSQDRGNQPQHF. The CDR3, as DNA: TGTGCCAGCAGCCAAGACAGGGGCAATCAGCCCCAGCATTTT.